This entry is about one TCR beta chain. The target antigen is unknown. Germline V CDR1 and CDR2: MNHNY, SVGAGI (reference sequence). The CDR3 consists of 15 residues. V gave up 5 bases and J gave up 0 bases; unmatched junction bases: 2. Use of 60 Vbeta and 13 Jbeta primers characterized the PCR. The data were produced by immunoSEQ multiplex PCR, yet TCRdb's version contains in-frame clones alone and is incomplete. The sample lists about 130,000 clones, 72% occurring once. This record belongs to a study of cytomegalovirus exposure and HLA in healthy donors. Whole-study findings and limits: Researchers reportedly found TCR beta sequences accurately predicted most subjects' HLA-A and HLA-B alleles. Among donors in an Asian-associated ancestry cluster, a later analysis reportedly found fewer N-insertions than the roughly 610-donor mean. The authors assumed roughly uniform sequencing depth across donors for presence/absence analyses.

Sample: PBMCs. The chain links TRBV6-6 to TRBJ2-1; 9 bases line up with TRBD2. This receptor was obtained from a man in his thirties or forties in good health and CMV-seronegative. CDR3 residues: CASSLAGPSYNEQFF. The CDR3, as DNA: TGTGCCAGCAGTCTAGCGGGGCCCTCCTACAATGAGCAGTTCTTC.